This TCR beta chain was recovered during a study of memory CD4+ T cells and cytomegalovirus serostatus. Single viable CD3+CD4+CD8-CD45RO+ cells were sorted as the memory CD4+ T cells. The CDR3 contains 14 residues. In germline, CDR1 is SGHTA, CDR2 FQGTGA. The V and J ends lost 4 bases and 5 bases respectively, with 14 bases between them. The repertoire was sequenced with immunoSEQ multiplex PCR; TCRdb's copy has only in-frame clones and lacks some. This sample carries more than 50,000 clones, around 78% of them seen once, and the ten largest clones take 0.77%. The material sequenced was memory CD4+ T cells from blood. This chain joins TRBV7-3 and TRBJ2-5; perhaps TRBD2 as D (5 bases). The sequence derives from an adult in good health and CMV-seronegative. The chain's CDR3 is CASSSGSRGETQYF. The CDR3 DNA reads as TGTGCCAGCAGCTCAGGCTCTCGGGGTGAGACCCAGTACTTC.